A single sample is the source of the 21 T cell receptor beta chains below, sequenced in a study of shared clonotypes between healthy human individuals. The method was immunoSEQ multiplex PCR; TCRdb's version includes in-frame clones alone and lacks a portion of them. The data contain hundreds of thousands of clones, over 60% of them singletons. Sequencing was done on a sample of PBMCs. The receptor set was obtained from a woman in her thirties or forties in good health. Some clones in this sample may be carry-over from other donors' samples.

Concerning this clone: This may be a read error: a much more frequent sequence differs by one nucleotide. The same CDR3 arises from other DNA sequences in this sample as well. J is TRBJ2-7 and V is TRBV30; D ambiguous. The CDR3 loop spans 11 amino acids. The germline V gene encodes CDR1 GTSNPN and CDR2 SVGIG (reference sequence). For the CDR3, the DNA is TGCGCCTGGAGTAGCCCGGGCGAGCAGTACTTC. Its protein is CAWSSPGEQYF.

Note on this clone: A read error is likely here: a far larger clone is one base away. This sample includes further DNA sequences coding for the same CDR3. CDR3 sequence reads: CASSQDHQLAGGGTQYF. CDR3 in DNA: TGCGCCAGCAGCCAAGATCATCAACTAGCGGGGGGTGGTACGCAGTATTTT. The rearrangement uses TRBV4-1 and TRBJ2-3; 12 positions match TRBD2. The germline gives CDR1 MGHRA, CDR2 YSYEKL. Trimming removed 0 bases from V and 8 bases from J; junction bases left unmatched: 9. There are 17 residues in the CDR3.

This chain joins TRBV19 and TRBJ2-1; D may be TRBD2 (6 bases). Between the trimmed V and J ends, which lost 4 bases and 4 bases, there was a span of 8 bases. CDR3 length: 13 amino acids. Germline CDR1 reads LNHDA; CDR2 reads SQIVND (reference sequence). The CDR3 loop reads CASSTSVYNEQFF. CDR3 DNA sequence: TGTGCCAGTAGTACTAGCGTATACAATGAGCAGTTCTTC.

V usage is TRBV28 and J usage is TRBJ2-4, with TRBD2 matching 14 bases. CDR1 is MDHEN, CDR2 SYDVKM, per germline. V shed 5 bases and J 4 bases; nucleotides not matched to a gene: 4. The CDR3 loop spans 16 amino acids. CDR3 loop: CASSPWTSGGKNIQYF. The CDR3, as DNA: TGTGCCAGCAGTCCGTGGACTAGCGGGGGGAAAAACATTCAGTACTTC.

A few counts support this clone. A far larger clone is a single base away, which makes a read error likely. This chain connects TRBV27 to TRBJ2-4, with 9 bases lining up with TRBD1. Germline V gene lookup returns CDR1 MNHEY and CDR2 SMNVEV (reference sequence). There are 17 residues in the CDR3. CDR3 nucleotide sequence: TGTGCCAGCAGTCCCCGGGACAGGGAGGTCGTCAAAAACGTTCAGTACTTC. It specifies CASSPRDREVVKNVQYF.

The chain combines TRBV7-6 with TRBJ2-7; D is unresolved. This CDR3 has 11 amino acids. V gave up 1 base and J gave up 4 bases, with 2 bases separating them. Germline V gives CDR1 SGHVS, CDR2 FNYEAQ. The CDR3 DNA sequence: TGTGCCAGCAGCTTAGATTACGAGCAGTACTTC. This encodes CASSLDYEQYF.

At least ten counts were recorded for this clone. This same CDR3 is encoded by further DNA sequences in the sample. The chain joins TRBV5-1 to TRBJ2-2, with TRBD2 matching over 8 bases. V lost 2 bases to trimming and J lost 3 bases; unmatched junction nucleotides: 3. The CDR3 loop spans 15 amino acids. Germline lookup yields CDR1 SGHRS and CDR2 YFSETQ. The CDR3, as DNA: TGCGCCAGCAGCTTCGAGACTAGCGACACCGGGGAGCTGTTTTTT. Its protein is CASSFETSDTGELFF.

The chain carries TRBV6-1 and TRBJ1-2; TRBD1 aligns across 8 bases. V was pared by 5 bases and J by 3 bases, with 2 bases of the junction left unmatched. The CDR3 spans 13 residues. CDR1 and CDR2 (germline): MNHNS, SASEGT. The CDR3 nucleotides are TGTGCCAGCAGTCCGACAGGGGACTATGGCTACACCTTC. Its translation is CASSPTGDYGYTF.

This rearrangement joins TRBV5-1 to TRBJ2-5; 7 bases are a match to TRBD2. CDR1 is SGHRS and CDR2 is YFSETQ in the germline V gene. Trimming cost V 4 bases and J 3 bases; bases outside gene matches: 9. This CDR3 comprises 15 residues. The CDR3 DNA reads as TGCGCCAGCAGCCCGGCGCGGGGGAGGGAAGAGACCCAGTACTTC. Its translation: CASSPARGREETQYF.

This clone came up a few times. This chain links TRBV13 with TRBJ2-6; TRBD2 matches at 8 bases. The CDR3 has 14 amino acids. Unmatched junction bases numbered 1, after V lost 8 bases and J lost 1 base. Germline CDR1 reads PRHDT; CDR2 reads FYEKMQ (reference sequence). The CDR3 DNA reads as TGTGCCAGCCGGGAGGGTTCTGGGGCCAACGTCCTGACTTTC. Translated: CASREGSGANVLTF. Full variable domain (remainder filled in from reference TRBV13 and TRBJ2-6): AAGVIQSPRHLIKEKRETATLKCYPIPRHDTVYWYQQGPGQDPQFLISFYEKMQSDKGSIPDRFSAQQFSDYHSELNMSSLELGDSALYFCASREGSGANVLTFGAGSRLTVL.

The V and J genes are TRBV10-3 and TRBJ2-5; D is unclear. CDR3 size: 14 residues. V dropped 6 bases and J dropped 2 bases, with 13 bases sitting between them. The germline V gene encodes CDR1 ENHRY and CDR2 SYGVKD. CDR3 nucleotide sequence: TGTGCCATCAGCCCCGGTAGAGAACAAGAGACCCAGTACTTC. It codes for CAISPGREQETQYF.

In nucleotides, the CDR3 is TGTGCCAGCAGTACACAGGGGGCCTATGAAAAACTGTTTTTT. It yields the protein CASSTQGAYEKLFF. This rearrangement joins TRBV28 to TRBJ1-4; 9 nucleotides align to TRBD1. V was clipped by 5 bases and J by 6 bases; unmatched bases: 4. Germline lookup yields CDR1 MDHEN and CDR2 SYDVKM. The CDR3 is 14 residues long.

Notes on this clone: Only one base separates this from a far larger clonotype, so it likely reflects a read error. The chain links TRBV6-4 to TRBJ2-3; 7 positions match TRBD2. The germline gives CDR1 MRHNA, CDR2 SNTAGT. The CDR3 has 14 residues. In DNA, the CDR3 is TGTGCCAGCAGTGATGGCGGGAGCACAGATACGCGGTATTTT. This gives the protein CASSDGGSTDTRYF.

A few counts support this clone. The chain combines TRBV6-4 with TRBJ2-3, with TRBD2 as a possible D gene (6 bases). This CDR3 has 16 residues. Germline values: CDR1 MRHNA, CDR2 SNTAGT. Trimming pared 0 bases from V and 1 base from J, leaving 11 bases between. The CDR3 DNA sequence: TGTGCCAGCAGTGACTCGGGCGGCGGGGGCACAGATACGCAGTATTTT. Translation: CASSDSGGGGTDTQYF.

This chain connects TRBV2 to TRBJ1-5; D gene unclear. This CDR3 comprises 12 residues. The ends were cut back, 4 bases at V and 6 bases at J, with 7 bases in the middle. From germline, CDR1 is SNHLY and CDR2 FYNNEI. CDR3: CASSGFGQPQHF. DNA of the CDR3: TGTGCCAGCAGTGGGTTTGGTCAGCCCCAGCATTTT. The complete variable domain, with remaining parts taken from reference TRBV2 and TRBJ1-5, reads EPEVTQTPSHQVTQMGQEVILRCVPISNHLYFYWYRQILGQKVEFLVSFYNNEISEKSEIFDDQFSVERPDGSNFTLKIRSTKLEDSAMYFCASSGFGQPQHFGDGTRLSIL.

The DNA of the CDR3 is TGTGCCAGCAGCTACCAGGGGAATCAGCCCCAGCATTTT. Translated: CASSYQGNQPQHF. The gene calls are TRBV7-2 and TRBJ1-5, with a tentative D call TRBD1 (6 bases). The V end lost 4 bases, the J end lost 4 bases, and 8 bases lay between the germline ends. This CDR3 is 13 amino acids long. CDR1 and CDR2 (germline): SGHTA, FQGNSA.

This clone was recorded a few times. The chain recombines TRBV7-9 with TRBJ1-1; TRBD1 aligns across 8 bases. CDR3 size: 15 residues. Looked up from germline, CDR1 is SEHNR and CDR2 is FQNEAQ (reference sequence). Losses at the gene ends were 3 bases for V and 3 bases for J; bases not matched to a gene: 6. The CDR3 coding sequence is TGTGCCAGCAGCTTCAATCCGGACAGGGACACTGAAGCTTTCTTT. It encodes CASSFNPDRDTEAFF. Combining the CDR3 with reference TRBV7-9 and TRBJ1-1 gives the whole variable domain DTGVSQNPRHKITKRGQNVTFRCDPISEHNRLYWYRQTLGQGPEFLTYFQNEAQLEKSRLLSDRFSAERPKGSFSTLEIQRTEQGDSAMYLCASSFNPDRDTEAFFGQGTRLTVV.

This chain joins TRBV27 and TRBJ2-7; 13 nucleotides agree with TRBD2. The CDR3 runs to 15 residues. The trim removed 4 bases at V and 4 bases at J, leaving 4 bases unmatched. Germline CDR1 is MNHEY and CDR2 is SMNVEV (reference sequence). CDR3 nucleotide sequence: TGTGCCAGCAGTTCCGGACTAGCGGGAGAGTACGAGCAGTACTTC. Its protein is CASSSGLAGEYEQYF.

J is TRBJ2-7 and V is TRBV5-1, with D maybe TRBD1 (6 bases). V lost 4 bases to trimming and J lost 3 bases, with 20 bases between them. Germline loops: CDR1 SGHRS, CDR2 YFSETQ. The CDR3 covers 16 residues. The chain's CDR3 is CASSPGMTGTFYEQYF. The CDR3 bases are TGCGCCAGCAGCCCCGGCATGACAGGAACTTTCTACGAGCAGTACTTC.

V usage is TRBV6-6 and J usage is TRBJ1-1, with unresolved D. Trimming took 2 bases from V and 4 from J, leaving 11 bases between them. This CDR3 comprises 14 residues. Germline V gives CDR1 MNHNY, CDR2 SVGAGI (reference sequence). In nucleotides, the CDR3 is TGTGCCAGCAGTTACCCGACCAAGAGCACTGAAGCTTTCTTT. This translates into CASSYPTKSTEAFF.

The chain has TRBV19 and TRBJ1-1; D remains unclear. The V gene's germline CDR1 is LNHDA and CDR2 SQIVND (reference sequence). The CDR3 loop spans 12 amino acids. Trimming pared 3 bases from V and 1 base from J, leaving 3 bases between. This CDR3 reads CASSIWNTEAFF. The CDR3 DNA follows: TGTGCCAGTAGTATCTGGAACACTGAAGCTTTCTTT.